This record looks at one TCR beta chain sequence and its context. Its antigen is currently unknown. Between the trimmed V and J ends, which lost 6 bases and 6 bases, there was a span of 12 bases. The germline V gene has CDR1 SQVTM and CDR2 ANQGSEA. The CDR3 contains 12 residues. The sample comes from a study of cytomegalovirus exposure and HLA in healthy donors. Study summary: Of all 400 or so donors who were genotyped, 75% to 85% belonged to the Caucasian-associated ancestry cluster. Study-wide findings and caveats: Cytomegalovirus-associated TCR beta chains were listed, numbering some 180. Presence/absence analyses took donor sequencing depth as roughly uniform.

Amplification used 60 Vbeta primers and 13 Jbeta primers. In the source study's methods: Among the unique TCR beta chains that a later analysis counted, about 81 million in all, about 11 million were shared. The repertoire was sequenced with immunoSEQ multiplex PCR; TCRdb's copy has only in-frame clones and lacks some. For V, J and clone size, that table is used; D and trimming come from the DNA. This table holds roughly 190,000 clones, 81% found once. V gene TRBV29-1 combines with J gene TRBJ2-4, with a possible D match to TRBD2 (5 bases). Sequenced: PBMCs. This TCR was recovered from a man aged 45-65 years in good health and CMV-seronegative. The CDR3 nucleotides read TGCAGCGTCCCCGGACGGGGAAACATTCAGTACTTC. It translates to CSVPGRGNIQYF.